These T cell receptor beta chains were read from a single sample in a study of human T cells and chemical hapten exposure. TCRdb re-derived calls from the RACE reads in MiXCR, one entry per CDR3 protein. The top ten clones hold more than 1.1% of a sample with 110,000 to 150,000 distinct CDR3 sequences, approximately 12% of them seen once. The specimen comprised whole blood, sampled in connection with sensitization to the hapten diphenylcyclopropenone (DPC). Receptors originate from a woman between 50 and 59 years old with alopecia areata. Some clones in this sample may be carry-over from other donors' samples. Both conserved end residues are part of each CDR3. The order of the fields is V gene, clone size, J gene, D gene, CDR3 protein, CDR3 DNA. The D gene is left open where the match is weak. Only part of the rows carry a size: once, few, many, or a class if the clone is expanded.

v_gene: TRBV11-2; abundance: -; j_gene: TRBJ2-2; d_gene: TRBD2; CDR3aa: CASSLDSGGTRIPHTGELFF; CDR3nt: TGTGCCAGCAGCTTAGATTCCGGAGGGACTAGAATCCCCCACACCGGGGAGCTGTTTTTT
v_gene: TRBV11-3; abundance: many; j_gene: TRBJ2-1; d_gene: -; CDR3aa: CASSPTGGTPYNEQFF; CDR3nt: TGTGCCAGCAGTCCAACGGGCGGGACACCCTACAATGAGCAGTTCTTC
v_gene: TRBV7-2; abundance: -; j_gene: TRBJ2-1; d_gene: -; CDR3aa: CASSHRLREQFF; CDR3nt: TGTGCCAGCAGTCACCGACTGCGGGAGCAGTTCTTC
v_gene: TRBV7-2; abundance: -; j_gene: TRBJ1-4; d_gene: -; CDR3aa: CASSPGLNEKLFF; CDR3nt: TGTGCCAGCAGCCCCGGACTTAATGAAAAACTGTTTTTT
v_gene: TRBV19; abundance: many; j_gene: TRBJ2-3; d_gene: -; CDR3aa: CASSTVGTDTQYF; CDR3nt: TGTGCCAGTAGTACGGTCGGCACAGATACGCAGTATTTT
v_gene: TRBV28; abundance: few; j_gene: TRBJ2-2; d_gene: TRBD2; CDR3aa: CASTLLRGGNTGELFF; CDR3nt: TGTGCCAGCACCCTTTTACGGGGGGGGAACACCGGGGAGCTGTTTTTT
v_gene: TRBV30; abundance: few; j_gene: TRBJ2-7; d_gene: -; CDR3aa: CAWSVRRGQGIVYEQYF; CDR3nt: TGTGCCTGGAGTGTACGTAGGGGCCAGGGGATTGTCTACGAGCAGTACTTC
v_gene: TRBV5-1; abundance: many; j_gene: TRBJ2-2; d_gene: -; CDR3aa: CASSPGSNTGELFF; CDR3nt: TGTGCCAGCAGCCCCGGGTCGAACACCGGGGAGCTGTTTTTT
v_gene: TRBV12-3/TRBV12-4; abundance: -; j_gene: TRBJ2-5; d_gene: -; CDR3aa: CASSPGIGEGETQYF; CDR3nt: TGTGCCAGCAGTCCCGGGATAGGCGAGGGGGAGACCCAGTACTTC
v_gene: TRBV7-9; abundance: -; j_gene: TRBJ2-5; d_gene: -; CDR3aa: CASSGNQETQYF; CDR3nt: TGTGCCAGCAGCGGAAATCAAGAGACCCAGTACTTC
v_gene: TRBV28; abundance: few; j_gene: TRBJ2-3; d_gene: -; CDR3aa: CASSLVGGYRLPDTQYF; CDR3nt: TGTGCCAGCAGTTTAGTGGGGGGTTATAGGCTCCCGGATACGCAGTATTTT
v_gene: TRBV9; abundance: few; j_gene: TRBJ2-3; d_gene: TRBD2; CDR3aa: CASTGTSVLDTQYF; CDR3nt: TGTGCCAGCACCGGGACTAGCGTTCTAGATACGCAGTATTTT
v_gene: TRBV5-1; abundance: -; j_gene: TRBJ1-1; d_gene: TRBD1; CDR3aa: CASSLDQGAPNTEAFF; CDR3nt: TGCGCCAGCAGCTTGGACCAGGGGGCTCCCAACACTGAAGCTTTCTTT
v_gene: TRBV11-2; abundance: few; j_gene: TRBJ1-2; d_gene: -; CDR3aa: CASGTVGYTF; CDR3nt: TGTGCCAGCGGAACCGTTGGCTACACCTTC
v_gene: TRBV14; abundance: few; j_gene: TRBJ2-3; d_gene: TRBD1; CDR3aa: CASSRNRGSTDTQYF; CDR3nt: TGTGCCAGCAGCCGGAACAGGGGGAGCACAGATACGCAGTATTTT
v_gene: TRBV6-5; abundance: -; j_gene: TRBJ1-3; d_gene: -; CDR3aa: CASSSDRTSGNTIYF; CDR3nt: TGTGCCAGCAGTTCCGACCGAACCTCTGGAAACACCATATATTTT
v_gene: TRBV18; abundance: many; j_gene: TRBJ2-7; d_gene: -; CDR3aa: CASSPGLTFYEQYF; CDR3nt: TGTGCCAGCTCACCGGGTTTAACCTTCTACGAGCAGTACTTC
v_gene: TRBV5-6; abundance: many; j_gene: TRBJ2-7; d_gene: -; CDR3aa: CASSFTGSGTGEQYF; CDR3nt: TGTGCCAGCAGCTTCACTGGTTCGGGGACTGGCGAGCAGTACTTC
v_gene: TRBV2; abundance: few; j_gene: TRBJ2-3; d_gene: -; CDR3aa: CASSASGGTDTQYF; CDR3nt: TGTGCCAGCAGTGCATCCGGGGGCACAGATACGCAGTATTTT
v_gene: TRBV28; abundance: few; j_gene: TRBJ2-5; d_gene: -; CDR3aa: CASSFPTRKTQYF; CDR3nt: TGTGCCAGCAGTTTTCCCACTAGAAAGACCCAGTACTTC
v_gene: TRBV5-4; abundance: few; j_gene: TRBJ1-5; d_gene: -; CDR3aa: CASSLWAARGQPQHF; CDR3nt: TGTGCCAGCAGCTTGTGGGCTGCCAGGGGTCAGCCCCAGCATTTT
v_gene: TRBV18; abundance: few; j_gene: TRBJ1-3; d_gene: -; CDR3aa: CASSQGRSDSGNTIYF; CDR3nt: TGTGCCAGCTCACAGGGTCGGAGCGACTCTGGAAACACCATATATTTT
v_gene: TRBV2; abundance: few; j_gene: TRBJ2-3; d_gene: -; CDR3aa: CASSEVVDTQYF; CDR3nt: TGTGCCAGCAGTGAAGTAGTAGATACGCAGTATTTT
v_gene: TRBV12-3/TRBV12-4; abundance: -; j_gene: TRBJ1-5; d_gene: -; CDR3aa: CASSPKGGRKYQPQHF; CDR3nt: TGTGCCAGCAGTCCAAAGGGGGGGCGAAAGTATCAGCCCCAGCATTTT
v_gene: TRBV12-3/TRBV12-4; abundance: -; j_gene: TRBJ1-2; d_gene: TRBD1; CDR3aa: CASSRTGSNGYTF; CDR3nt: TGTGCCAGCAGCCGGACAGGTAGTAATGGCTACACCTTC
v_gene: TRBV28; abundance: few; j_gene: TRBJ1-1; d_gene: -; CDR3aa: CASSFSGTGTEAFF; CDR3nt: TGTGCCAGCAGTTTTTCCGGGACTGGCACTGAAGCTTTCTTT
v_gene: TRBV5-1; abundance: few; j_gene: TRBJ1-1; d_gene: -; CDR3aa: CASSLARGVNTEAFF; CDR3nt: TGCGCCAGCAGCTTGGCGCGGGGGGTGAACACTGAAGCTTTCTTT
v_gene: TRBV25-1; abundance: -; j_gene: TRBJ1-1; d_gene: -; CDR3aa: CASSESGGFTEAFF; CDR3nt: TGTGCCAGCAGTGAATCTGGGGGCTTCACTGAAGCTTTCTTT
v_gene: TRBV7-6; abundance: -; j_gene: TRBJ2-7; d_gene: TRBD1; CDR3aa: CASSHSGTGAYEQYF; CDR3nt: TGTGCCAGCAGCCACTCCGGGACAGGGGCATACGAGCAGTACTTC
v_gene: TRBV29-1; abundance: many; j_gene: TRBJ2-7; d_gene: -; CDR3aa: CSVRWTSYEQYF; CDR3nt: TGCAGCGTCCGTTGGACCTCCTACGAGCAGTACTTC
v_gene: TRBV12-5; abundance: -; j_gene: TRBJ1-2; d_gene: -; CDR3aa: CASGPGGGNYGYTF; CDR3nt: TGTGCTAGTGGTCCCGGGGGGGGCAACTATGGCTACACCTTC
v_gene: TRBV4-2; abundance: few; j_gene: TRBJ2-7; d_gene: TRBD2; CDR3aa: CASSAAGTSGYEQYF; CDR3nt: TGTGCCAGCAGCGCAGCCGGGACTAGCGGTTACGAGCAGTACTTC
v_gene: TRBV29-1; abundance: many; j_gene: TRBJ2-5; d_gene: -; CDR3aa: CSVDGQLETQYF; CDR3nt: TGCAGCGTTGATGGACAGCTAGAGACCCAGTACTTC
v_gene: TRBV2; abundance: few; j_gene: TRBJ2-7; d_gene: TRBD2; CDR3aa: CASSEIAGTYEQYF; CDR3nt: TGTGCCAGCAGTGAAATAGCGGGTACCTACGAGCAGTACTTC